The 4 T cell receptor beta chains below all came from one sample that was sequenced in a study of cytomegalovirus exposure and HLA in healthy donors. It was with 60 Vbeta and 13 Jbeta primers that the PCR ran. Data came from immunoSEQ multiplex PCR; TCRdb stores just in-frame clones and leaves some out. The repertoire holds about 200,000 clones, approximately 85% seen once, with 2% to 2.5% in the top ten. Sequenced sample: PBMCs. The receptors derive from a woman aged 45 to 65 in good health and CMV-seronegative.

The chain is built from TRBV10-2 and TRBJ2-5; D perhaps matches TRBD2 (6 bases). The CDR3 loop spans 13 amino acids. Trimming took 6 bases from V and 2 from J, leaving 10 bases between them. Per the germline V gene, CDR1 is WSHSY and CDR2 is SAAADI. In DNA, the CDR3 is TGCGCCAGCAGGCTAGCGCCGCAAGAGACCCAGTACTTC. Its protein is CASRLAPQETQYF.

The chain has TRBV30 and TRBJ2-3, with 13 bases that match TRBD2. The V gene end was trimmed by 1 base and the J gene end by 8 bases; junction bases not matched to a gene: 3. The CDR3 consists of 14 residues. Looked up from germline, CDR1 is GTSNPN and CDR2 is SVGIG (reference sequence). The CDR3 DNA follows: TGTGCCTGGAGTGGGACTAGCGGGAGTAGTACGCAGTATTTT. Translated: CAWSGTSGSSTQYF.

The CDR3 spells CASSAGLTEAFF. CDR3 in DNA: TGTGCCAGCAGCGCGGGTTTGACTGAAGCTTTCTTT. The chain combines TRBV9 with TRBJ1-1; D remains unclear. The CDR3 extends over 12 amino acids. Trimming pared 3 bases from V and 5 bases from J, leaving 8 bases between. CDR1 and CDR2 from the germline V gene are SGDLS and YYNGEE.

The rearrangement joins TRBV21-1 to TRBJ2-7; the DNA was not compared with TRBD1, the D call given in the table. TRBV21-1 is a listed pseudogene. The CDR3 is 16 amino acids. The DNA for the CDR3 is TGTGCCAGCAGCACCCAACTCGACAGGGGCTCCTACGAGCAGTACTTC. Its translation: CASSTQLDRGSYEQYF.